The present T cell receptor (beta chain) was sequenced within a study of HIV-infected patients and healthy controls. cDNA was made from approximately 0.55 ug RNA using alpha and beta constant primers. Each of the alpha and beta chains got its own library through chain-specific third strand synthesis with indices. All rearrangements within a chain used one primer pair; cDNA molecules carried barcodes. TCRdb used MiXCR to reprocess the 5' RACE reads, holding one entry per CDR3 protein. The sample records about 12,000 distinct CDR3 sequences, 9.3% being singletons. Many counts were recorded for this clonotype. The repertoire came from unfractionated whole blood and reflected all unsorted peripheral T cells. This receptor was obtained from an adult with HIV infection. The donor label of this sample is uncertain. This specimen consisted of blood, obtained before antiretroviral therapy.

The CDR3 DNA reads TGTGCCAGCAGTTATCCGCTGGGAGAAGGCCAGCCCCAGCATTTT. As protein: CASSYPLGEGQPQHF. The J gene is TRBJ1-5, the V gene TRBV6-2 or TRBV6-3; the D is unclear. CDR3 length: 15 amino acids. Germline assignment: CDR1 MNHEY and CDR2 SVGEGT. Trimming left V 3 bases short and J 7 bases short, with 16 bases between.